Listed below are T cell receptor beta chains from one sample, sequenced in a study of shared clonotypes between healthy human individuals. Clones were read by immunoSEQ multiplex PCR, and TCRdb kept only the in-frame ones, dropping some. The sample has over 150,000 clones; approximately 62% are singletons. Material: memory CD4+ T cells sorted from blood. Source of these receptors: a man aged 25-40 years in good health. CDR3s include the opening cysteine and the closing phenylalanine or tryptophan. The D gene is left open where the match is weak. Size is stated for part of the rows, as once, few or many counts, or as a class when the clone is expanded.

18	TRBJ2-1	TRBV7-9	TRBD2	-	TGTGCCAGCAGCTTAGCGGGACTAGCGGGAGTATCCTACAATGAGCAGTTCTTC	CASSLAGLAGVSYNEQFF
12	TRBJ1-2	TRBV6-5	-	-	TGTGCCAGCAGCAAACCCAACTATGGCTACACCTTC	CASSKPNYGYTF
14	TRBJ1-5	TRBV28	-	-	TGTGCCAGCATGGGTAAGACAGGCATGAGGCCCCAGCATTTT	CASMGKTGMRPQHF
12	TRBJ1-5	TRBV30	-	few	TGTGCCTGGGGAAGGTACAATCAGCCCCAGCATTTT	CAWGRYNQPQHF
14	TRBJ1-5	TRBV6-5	-	-	TGTGCCAGCAGGACCCTGGGGGGGAATCAGCCCCAGCATTTT	CASRTLGGNQPQHF
15	TRBJ2-1	TRBV9	-	-	TGTGCCAGCAGCCGGAGGCTAGCCCTCTACAATGAGCAGTTCTTC	CASSRRLALYNEQFF
17	TRBJ2-1	TRBV7-2	TRBD2	-	TGTGCCAGCAGCCACGGGACTAGCGGTAGCTCCTACAATGAGCAGTTCTTC	CASSHGTSGSSYNEQFF
14	TRBJ1-2	TRBV15	-	-	TGTGCCACCAGCAGAGGGGATTCTAACTATGGCTACACCTTC	CATSRGDSNYGYTF
11	TRBJ2-5	TRBV29-1	-	-	TGCAGCGTTCAACCGAAAGAGACCCAGTACTTC	CSVQPKETQYF
15	TRBJ1-1	TRBV5-4	-	-	TGTGCCAGCAGCTTGGGCGTAGGATTGAACACTGAAGCTTTCTTT	CASSLGVGLNTEAFF
15	TRBJ2-6	TRBV11-3	-	few	TGTGCCAGCAGCTCAGGGACCGGCGGGGCCAACGTCCTGACTTTC	CASSSGTGGANVLTF
13	TRBJ2-7	TRBV11-3	TRBD2	-	TGTGCCAGCAGCCGTAAGGGAGGGTACGAGCAGTACTTC	CASSRKGGYEQYF